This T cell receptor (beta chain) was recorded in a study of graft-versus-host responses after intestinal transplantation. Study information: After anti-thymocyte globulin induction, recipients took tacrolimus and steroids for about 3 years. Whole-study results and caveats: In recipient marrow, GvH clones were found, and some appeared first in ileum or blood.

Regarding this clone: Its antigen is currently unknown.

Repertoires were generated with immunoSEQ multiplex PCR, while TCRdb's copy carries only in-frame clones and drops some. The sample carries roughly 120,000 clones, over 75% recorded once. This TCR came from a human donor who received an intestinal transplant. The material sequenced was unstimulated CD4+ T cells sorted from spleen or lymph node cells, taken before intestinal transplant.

CDR3 protein: CASSPSMGQGIGGNTIYF. The DNA for the CDR3 is TGTGCCAGCAGCCCGTCTATGGGACAGGGGATCGGAGGAAACACCATATATTTT. The rearrangement links TRBV5-5 to TRBJ1-3, with 10 bases identical to TRBD1. This CDR3 spans 18 amino acids. V was clipped by 4 bases and J by 4 bases; unmatched bases: 14. Looked up from germline, CDR1 is SGHKS and CDR2 is YYEKEE (reference sequence).